This TCR beta chain was recorded in a study of shared T cell receptors in the human thymus. In germline, CDR1 is LGHNA, CDR2 YNFKEQ. J was trimmed by 0 bases and V by 0 bases; bases with no gene match: 6. This CDR3 is 19 amino acids long. Sequencing used immunoSEQ multiplex PCR; TCRdb keeps in-frame clones, though not all of them. The sample has more than 550,000 clones, about 90% seen once. The same data also went into a second study, on human thymus T cells. That report notes: Among the donors, all were healthy Finnish infants having corrective surgery for congenital heart defects. From resections taken during corrective heart surgery, the thymus tissue was obtained. Thymic and blood repertoires seemed to favor certain V and J genes. Unrelated individuals had highly overlapping thymic repertoires, as reported in related research.

The sample comprised thymocytes. V usage is TRBV4-2 and J usage is TRBJ1-6; TRBD1 matches at 9 bases. The receptor was isolated from a boy younger than two with a congenital heart defect. CDR3 bases: TGTGCCAGCAGCCAAGACCATCGGACAGGGGTCTCCTATAATTCACCCCTCCACTTT. This encodes CASSQDHRTGVSYNSPLHF.